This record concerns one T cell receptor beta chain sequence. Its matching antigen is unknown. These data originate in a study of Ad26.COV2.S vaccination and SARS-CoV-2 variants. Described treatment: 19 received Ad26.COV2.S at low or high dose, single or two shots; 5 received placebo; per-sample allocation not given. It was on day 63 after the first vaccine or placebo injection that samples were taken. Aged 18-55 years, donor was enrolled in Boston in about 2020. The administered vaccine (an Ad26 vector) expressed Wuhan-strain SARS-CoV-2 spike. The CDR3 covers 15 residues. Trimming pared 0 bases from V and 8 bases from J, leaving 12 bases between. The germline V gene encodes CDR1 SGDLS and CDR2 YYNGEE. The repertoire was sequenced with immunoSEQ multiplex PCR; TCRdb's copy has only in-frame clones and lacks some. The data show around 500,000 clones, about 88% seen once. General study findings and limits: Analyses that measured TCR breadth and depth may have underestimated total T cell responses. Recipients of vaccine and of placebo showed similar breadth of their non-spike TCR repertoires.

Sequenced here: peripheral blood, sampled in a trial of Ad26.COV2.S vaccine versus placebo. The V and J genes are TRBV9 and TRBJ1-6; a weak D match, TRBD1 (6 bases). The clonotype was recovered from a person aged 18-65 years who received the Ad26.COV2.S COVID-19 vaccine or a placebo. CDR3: CASSVVGGFDSPLHF. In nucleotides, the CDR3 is TGTGCCAGCAGCGTAGTAGGGGGATTCGATTCACCCCTCCACTTT.